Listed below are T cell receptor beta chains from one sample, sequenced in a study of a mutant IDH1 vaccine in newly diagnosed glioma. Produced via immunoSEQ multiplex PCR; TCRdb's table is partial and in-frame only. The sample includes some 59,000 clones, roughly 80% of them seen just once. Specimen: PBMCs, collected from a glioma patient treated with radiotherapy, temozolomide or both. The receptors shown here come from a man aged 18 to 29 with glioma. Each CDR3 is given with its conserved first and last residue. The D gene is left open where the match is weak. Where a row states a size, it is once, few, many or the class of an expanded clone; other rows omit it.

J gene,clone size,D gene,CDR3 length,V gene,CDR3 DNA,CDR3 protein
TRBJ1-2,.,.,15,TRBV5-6,TGTGCCAGCAGCCTGGGGCCTGGGGCGATCGGAGGCTACACCTTC,CASSLGPGAIGGYTF
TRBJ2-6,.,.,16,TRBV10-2,TGCGCCAGCGGGGGCAGCCCCCACTCTGGGGCCAACGTCCTGACTTTC,CASGGSPHSGANVLTF
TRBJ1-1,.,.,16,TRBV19,TGTGCCAGTAGTATTTACGGACAGAGTATGAACACTGAAGCTTTCTTT,CASSIYGQSMNTEAFF
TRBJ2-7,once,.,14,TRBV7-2,TGTGCCAGCAGCTTAGGGCAGGCATTCTACGAGCAGTACTTC,CASSLGQAFYEQYF
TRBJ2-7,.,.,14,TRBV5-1,TGCGCCAGCAGGGGAGGGACAGAAAACTACGAGCAGTACTTC,CASRGGTENYEQYF
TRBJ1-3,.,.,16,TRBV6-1,TGTGCCAGCAGTGAGATTTGGGCAAGCGCTGGAAACACCATATATTTT,CASSEIWASAGNTIYF
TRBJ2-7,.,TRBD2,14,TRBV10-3,TGTGCCATCAGTGAACCGGGAGGGCCCTACGAGCAGTACTTC,CAISEPGGPYEQYF
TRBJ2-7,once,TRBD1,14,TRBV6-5,TGTGCCAGCAGGGCGACAGGGGGGACCTACGAGCAGTACTTC,CASRATGGTYEQYF
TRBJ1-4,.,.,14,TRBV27,TGTGCCAGCAGTTGGGCAGGGCCTAATGAAAAACTGTTTTTT,CASSWAGPNEKLFF
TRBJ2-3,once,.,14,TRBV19,TGTGCCAGTAGTATGCTAGCCTTCCTGGATACGCAGTATTTT,CASSMLAFLDTQYF
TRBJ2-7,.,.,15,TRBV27,TGTGCCAGCAGTTCCCGGACCGTGACCCACTACGAGCAGTACTTC,CASSSRTVTHYEQYF
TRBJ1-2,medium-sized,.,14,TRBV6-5,TGTGCCAGCAGTTACTCGCCGGCCCAATATGGCTACACCTTC,CASSYSPAQYGYTF
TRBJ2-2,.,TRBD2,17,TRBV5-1,TGCGCCAGCAGCTTGGTCTGGCGGGAGAAGAACACCGGGGAGCTGTTTTTT,CASSLVWREKNTGELFF
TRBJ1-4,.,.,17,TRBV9,TGTGCCAGCAGCGTAGGGCAGGGGCTTGCAACTAATGAAAAACTGTTTTTT,CASSVGQGLATNEKLFF
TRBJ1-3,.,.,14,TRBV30,TGTGCCTGGAGTGTAGGAGCAGGGGAGGACACCATATATTTT,CAWSVGAGEDTIYF
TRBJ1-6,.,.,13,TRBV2,TGTGCCAGCAGTGATGGGGGGATTTCACCCCTCCACTTT,CASSDGGISPLHF
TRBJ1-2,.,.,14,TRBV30,TGTGCCTGGAGGAGTCTTGGGCCCCGATCTGGCTACACCTTC,CAWRSLGPRSGYTF
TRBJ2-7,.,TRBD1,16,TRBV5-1,TGCGCCAGCAGCTTGGCCTCAGGGACAGGGTCGTTCGAGCAGTACTTC,CASSLASGTGSFEQYF
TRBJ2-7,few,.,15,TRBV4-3,TGCGCCAGCAGCCACCAACTGGACAGCTACTACGAGCAGTACTTC,CASSHQLDSYYEQYF
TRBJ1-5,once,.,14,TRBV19,TGTGCCAGTAAGTACGGGGGGGCTTATCAGCCCCAGCATTTT,CASKYGGAYQPQHF
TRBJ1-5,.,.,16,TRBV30,TGTGCCTGGAGTGTACACGGCAGGAGGGGCAATCAGCCCCAGCATTTT,CAWSVHGRRGNQPQHF
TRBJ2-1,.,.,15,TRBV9,TGTGCCAGCAGCGTAGGAAGTAGCTCCTACAATGAGCAGTTCTTC,CASSVGSSSYNEQFF
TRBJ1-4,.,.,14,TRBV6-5,TGTGCCAGCAGTTACGGGAGCTTTAATGAAAAACTGTTTTTT,CASSYGSFNEKLFF
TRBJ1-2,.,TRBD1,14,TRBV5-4,TGTGCCAGCAGCTCGACAGGGCTGGCCTATGGCTACACCTTC,CASSSTGLAYGYTF
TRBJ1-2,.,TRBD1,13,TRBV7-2,TGTGCCAGCAGCTTAGTCTCTTCAGGGGGCGCGGGTTTT,CASSLVSSGGAGF
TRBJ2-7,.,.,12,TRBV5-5,TGTGCCAGCAGCCCGGACAGCTACGAGCAGTACTTC,CASSPDSYEQYF
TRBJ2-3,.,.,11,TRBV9,TGTGCCAGCAGCAGAGCGGATACGCAGTATTTT,CASSRADTQYF
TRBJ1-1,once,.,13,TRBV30,TGTGCCTTTCGCCCCCAGGCAGGAGCTGAAGCTTTCTTT,CAFRPQAGAEAFF
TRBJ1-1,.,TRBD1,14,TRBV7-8,TGTGCCAGCAGCCAGGGGGGGAGGGCCTTTGAAGCTTTCTTT,CASSQGGRAFEAFF
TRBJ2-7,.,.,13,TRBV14,TGTGCCAGCAGCCAAGAGGGGACCTACGAGCAGTACTTC,CASSQEGTYEQYF